Listed below are T cell receptor beta chains from one sample, sequenced in a study of T cells in Graves' hyperthyroidism and ophthalmopathy. TCRdb redid the calling of the multiplex PCR reads with MiXCR, one entry per CDR3 protein. The table records 500,000 to 550,000 distinct CDR3 sequences, about 20% of them present only once. The material sequenced was blood. The receptors stem from a man aged 35 to 55 with Graves' ophthalmopathy. Each CDR3 is given with its conserved first and last residue. The D gene is left open where the match is weak. Where a row states a size, it is once, few, many or the class of an expanded clone; other rows omit it.

J,size,V,D,CDR3,DNA
TRBJ2-1,-,TRBV7-3,TRBD2,CASSLRGKREGEQFF,TGTGCCAGCAGCTTAAGAGGAAAAAGGGAGGGTGAGCAGTTCTTC
TRBJ1-2,many,TRBV10-3,-,CAISEGRAGKDGYTF,TGTGCCATCAGTGAAGGAAGGGCAGGGAAGGATGGCTACACCTTC
TRBJ1-6,few,TRBV6-1,-,CASSEQGVDSPLHF,TGTGCCAGCAGTGAACAGGGTGTGGATTCACCCCTCCACTTT
TRBJ2-3,many,TRBV20-1,TRBD2,CSALRSSGRDTQYF,TGCAGTGCCCTTAGGTCTAGCGGGAGGGATACGCAGTATTTT
TRBJ2-3,few,TRBV20-1,-,CSVVRSTDTQYF,TGCAGTGTGGTTCGTAGCACAGATACGCAGTATTTT
TRBJ2-2,few,TRBV24-1,TRBD1,CATSDPGTGTGELFF,TGTGCCACCAGTGATCCCGGGACAGGGACCGGGGAGCTGTTTTTT
TRBJ2-3,-,TRBV9,-,CASSVGPSPQVGTDTQYF,TGTGCCAGCAGCGTAGGTCCTAGCCCGCAAGTAGGCACAGATACGCAGTATTTT
TRBJ1-5,-,TRBV10-3,-,CAISDPALSNQPQHF,TGTGCCATCAGTGATCCGGCCCTTAGCAATCAGCCCCAGCATTTT
TRBJ2-7,many,TRBV11-2,TRBD2,CASSLSQRGSYEQYF,TGTGCCAGCAGCTTAAGCCAGCGGGGTTCCTACGAGCAGTACTTC
TRBJ1-3,many,TRBV27,-,CASSLAQGRRPGNTIYF,TGTGCCAGCAGTTTAGCACAGGGTAGGAGACCTGGAAACACCATATATTTT
TRBJ2-7,few,TRBV30,-,CAWSWGYSYEQYF,TGTGCCTGGAGTTGGGGCTATTCCTACGAGCAGTACTTC
TRBJ1-1,many,TRBV7-4,-,CASSLNTGNEAFF,TGTGCCAGCAGCCTTAATACAGGGAATGAAGCTTTCTTT
TRBJ1-5,many,TRBV5-5,-,CASSSDMLLDQPQHF,TGTGCCAGCAGCTCCGACATGCTACTCGATCAGCCCCAGCATTTT